What follows is one TCR beta chain and its context. Its specificity is unknown. The CDR3 is made up of 18 amino acids. Per the germline V gene, CDR1 is MGHRA and CDR2 is YSYEKL. V dropped 2 bases and J dropped 6; count of bases not matched to a gene: 13. This entry comes from a study of T cells in localized non-small cell lung cancer. Overall study findings and caveats: Sequencing was limited to one tumor region, leaving the possibility of heterogeneity open. Tumor showed lower T cell clonality than uninvolved adjacent lung, where it was highest. In adjacent lung, a median roughly 60 of the top 100 tumor clones were found.

Only in-frame clones appear in the TCRdb table, and some are missing; sequencing was by immunoSEQ multiplex PCR. This table holds about 35,000 clones, roughly 90% found once. The rearrangement links TRBV4-1 to TRBJ2-2; TRBD1 matches 9 bases. Sample: peripheral blood, taken before any cancer treatment. The TCR comes from a man aged 40 to 69 with stage I lung adenocarcinoma. In nucleotides, the CDR3 is TGCGCCAGCAGCCAACAACTCATACAGGGGGCGTCGTCCGGGGAGCTGTTTTTT. Translated: CASSQQLIQGASSGELFF.